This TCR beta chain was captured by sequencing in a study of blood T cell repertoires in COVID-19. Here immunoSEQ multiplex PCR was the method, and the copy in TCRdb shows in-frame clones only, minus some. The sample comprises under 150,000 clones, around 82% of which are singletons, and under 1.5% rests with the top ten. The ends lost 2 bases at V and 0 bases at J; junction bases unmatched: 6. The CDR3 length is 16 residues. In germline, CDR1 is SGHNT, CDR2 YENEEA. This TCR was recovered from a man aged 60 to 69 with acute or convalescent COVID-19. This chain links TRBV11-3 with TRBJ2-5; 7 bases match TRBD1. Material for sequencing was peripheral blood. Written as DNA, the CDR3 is TGTGCCAGCAGCTTACGGGCAGGGGGACACCAAGAGACCCAGTACTTC. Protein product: CASSLRAGGHQETQYF.